This T cell receptor (beta chain) is drawn from a study of T cells after yellow fever vaccination. Using its own MiXCR run on the 5' RACE reads, TCRdb lists one record per CDR3 protein. Of 150,000 to 200,000 distinct CDR3 sequences detected, 11% appear once; the ten largest clones hold 35% to 40%. Study-wide results and caveats: Most clones from primary vaccination were detected again post-booster (roughly 96% CD4, roughly 91% CD8). Compared with primary, the secondary response was weaker and peaked at day 5, not 15.

In its sample, this clonotype was seen a few times. What it recognizes is unknown. Trimming removed 5 bases at V and 6 bases at J, with 16 bases between. The CDR3 has 15 residues. Germline V gives CDR1 LNHNV, CDR2 YYDKDF (reference sequence). The TCR comes from a young man who received the YFV17D yellow fever vaccine. The gene calls are TRBV15 and TRBJ2-2; no firm D call. The sequenced sample was CD8+ T cells sorted from PBMCs, obtained 15 days after the yellow fever booster vaccination. CDR3 nucleotides: TGTGCCACCAGCCCTCGACCAGCTCAGCCCGGGGAGCTGTTTTTT. Its translation is CATSPRPAQPGELFF.